This is a list of T cell receptor beta chains from one sample in a study of blood T cell repertoires in COVID-19. The method was immunoSEQ multiplex PCR; TCRdb's version includes in-frame clones alone and lacks a portion of them. The top ten clones hold approximately 2.9% of a sample with about half a million clones, around 85% of them seen once. The sequenced sample consisted of peripheral blood. The origin of the receptors is a human donor in a cohort sampled during active COVID-19. The CDR3 runs from the conserved cysteine through the conserved F or W. The D gene is left open where the match is weak. Where a row states a size, it is once, few, many or the class of an expanded clone; other rows omit it.

j_call v_call clone_size d_call cdr3_length cdr3_nt cdr3_aa
TRBJ2-7 TRBV2 . TRBD2 13 TGTGCCAGCAGTCTCAACCCGGGGGGAGAGCAGTACTTC CASSLNPGGEQYF
TRBJ2-1 TRBV30 . . 14 TGTGCCTGGAGTGTACTAGCTGGATACAATGAGCAGTTCTTC CAWSVLAGYNEQFF
TRBJ2-3 TRBV14 . . 15 TGTGCCAGCAGCGATCGGTTGCCTAGCACAGATACGCAGTATTTT CASSDRLPSTDTQYF
TRBJ1-4 TRBV18 . . 13 TGTGCCAGCATAAGGGGCCTTAATGAAAAACTGTTTTTT CASIRGLNEKLFF
TRBJ2-1 TRBV10-1 . TRBD2 13 TGCGCCAGCGGCCTAGCGGGAGGGAATGAGCAGTTCTTC CASGLAGGNEQFF
TRBJ1-2 TRBV28 . . 11 TGTGCCAGCAGTTCCGACTATGGCTACACCTTC CASSSDYGYTF
TRBJ1-4 TRBV4-1 . . 15 TGCGCCAGCAGCCAAGGGGGAGGGAAGTGGGAAAAACTGTTTTTT CASSQGGGKWEKLFF
TRBJ2-2 TRBV5-1 . TRBD2 14 TGCGCCAGCAGCTTCGGACTAGCGGGAGGGGAGCTGTTTTTT CASSFGLAGGELFF
TRBJ1-2 TRBV19 . TRBD1 14 TGTGCCAGTAAATTGGGACAGGGGGACTTCGGCTACACCTTC CASKLGQGDFGYTF
TRBJ1-1 TRBV6-5 . TRBD1 15 TGTGCCAGCATTCCGTGGCGGGACAGCCTCACTGAAGCTTTCTTT CASIPWRDSLTEAFF
TRBJ2-5 TRBV6-5 once . 11 TGTGCCACCCCGAGAGGAGAGACCCAGTACTTC CATPRGETQYF
TRBJ1-3 TRBV3-1/TRBV3-2 . . 21 TGTGCCAGCAGCCAAGGAGGGGGGGTTATTGGGATCTCATCGGAGGGAAACACCATATATTTT CASSQGGGVIGISSEGNTIYF
TRBJ1-5 TRBV5-6 . TRBD1 16 TGTGCCAGCAGCTTGTCAGGGACAGGGTTTAATCAGCCCCAGCATTTT CASSLSGTGFNQPQHF
TRBJ1-1 TRBV7-2 . TRBD1 14 TGTGCCAGCAGCTCGGGACAGGCCAGCACTGAAGCTTTCTTT CASSSGQASTEAFF
TRBJ1-2 TRBV27 . TRBD1 17 TGTGCCAGCTCGATCGATTGGGGGACAGCTGCTAACTATGGCTACACCTTC CASSIDWGTAANYGYTF
TRBJ2-7 TRBV2 . TRBD2 15 TGTGCCAGCAGTCTCCTTAGCGGGAGGGCCAGAGAGCAGTACTTC CASSLLSGRAREQYF